Following are 9 T cell receptor beta chains from one sample sequenced in a study of CD8+CD57+ T cells in acquired aplastic anemia. Genomic DNA acted as the template from which TCR beta VDJ combination and CDR3 sequence profiling were carried out. TCRdb itself ran the reads through MiXCR, one entry per CDR3 protein. The table includes about 170,000 distinct CDR3 sequences, around half detected once. By flow cytometry, patients selected for sequencing had shown an expansion of CD8+CD57+ cells. Sequenced material: sorted CD4+, CD8+, or CD8+CD57+ T cells (not recorded which) from PBMCs. These TCRs come from a human donor with aplastic anemia.

The V gene is TRBV10-3, the J gene TRBJ2-2; D is perhaps TRBD1 or TRBD2 (6 bases each). This CDR3 has 16 residues. CDR1 and CDR2 (germline): ENHRY, SYGVKD. V shed 6 bases and J shed 7 bases, with 21 bases lying between them. CDR3 coding DNA: TGTGCCATCAGGGAGACAGGAGGGGGGCGCGGCGGGGAGCTGTTTTTT. Residues: CAIRETGGGRGGELFF.

This clonotype was observed a handful of times. The chain combines TRBV19 with TRBJ2-5, with TRBD2 matching 7 bases. This CDR3 has 15 amino acids. Germline assignment: CDR1 LNHDA and CDR2 SQIVND (reference sequence). V lost 1 base to trimming and J lost 1 base; unmatched junction nucleotides: 3. CDR3 nucleotide sequence: TGTGCCAGTAGTATAGGGGGCGGGGGCCAAGAGACCCAGTACTTC. Residues: CASSIGGGGQETQYF.

V usage is TRBV20-1 and J usage is TRBJ2-7; TRBD1 is a possible D gene (5 bases). Per germline, CDR1 DFQATT and CDR2 SNEGSKA (reference sequence). The CDR3 length is 12 residues. V lost 6 bases, J lost 5 bases, and 14 bases lay in between. CDR3 amino acids: CSAHSGANEQYF. The CDR3 DNA sequence: TGCAGTGCGCACAGTGGGGCCAACGAGCAGTACTTC.

This clonotype appeared many times. The chain recombines TRBV5-1 with TRBJ2-7; the D is unclear. Germline CDR1 is SGHRS and CDR2 is YFSETQ. Trimming pared 4 bases from V and 2 bases from J, leaving 19 bases between. CDR3 length equals 16 residues. CDR3 amino acids: CASSQSRRPRAYEQYF. The CDR3 nucleotides read TGCGCCAGCAGCCAATCCAGAAGACCACGAGCCTACGAGCAGTACTTC. Using reference TRBV5-1 and TRBJ2-7 for the parts outside the CDR3, the full variable domain is KAGVTQTPRYLIKTRGQQVTLSCSPISGHRSVSWYQQTPGQGLQFLFEYFSETQRNKGNFPGRFSGRQFSNSRSEMNVSTLELGDSALYLCASSQSRRPRAYEQYFGPGTRLTVT.

The V and J genes are TRBV6-5 and TRBJ1-2; 8 nucleotides match TRBD1. V lost 2 bases and J lost 5; bases outside the gene matches: 10. CDR1 and CDR2 from the germline V gene are MNHEY and SVGAGI. CDR3 size: 16 residues. CDR3 region: CASSYVTGTGAYGYTF. In nucleotides, the CDR3 is TGTGCCAGCAGTTACGTAACGGGGACAGGTGCATATGGCTACACCTTC.

The V gene is TRBV24-1, the J gene TRBJ2-3, with 8 bases fitting TRBD2. The J segment lost 3 bases and the V segment lost 2 bases, leaving 6 bases of the junction unmatched. The germline V gene encodes CDR1 KGHDR and CDR2 SFDVKD. The CDR3 contains 16 residues. Here the CDR3 DNA reads TGTGCCACCAGTGATTCGTCGACTAGCGAGACAGATACGCAGTATTTT. It codes for CATSDSSTSETDTQYF.

This chain connects TRBV7-3 to TRBJ2-3; possibly TRBD2 for D (5 bases). CDR1 and CDR2 from the germline V gene are SGHTA and FQGTGA. Trimming shortened V by 5 bases and J by 6 bases, and 12 bases separated the two germline ends. The CDR3 totals 13 residues. In DNA, the CDR3 is TGTGCCAGCAGCGTAGGACTGGGGGATACGCAGTATTTT. It codes for CASSVGLGDTQYF.

This clonotype was counted many times. The rearrangement joins TRBV19 to TRBJ2-2, with D perhaps assigned TRBD1 or TRBD2 (5 bases each). Per the germline V gene, CDR1 is LNHDA and CDR2 is SQIVND (reference sequence). The CDR3 totals 13 residues. V was clipped by 0 bases and J by 6 bases, with 5 bases between them. In DNA form, the CDR3 reads TGTGCCAGTAGTATAGAGGGGGCCGGGGAGCTGTTTTTT. Amino acids: CASSIEGAGELFF.

The CDR3 loop reads CASSLISRATDTQYF. The CDR3 bases are TGTGCCAGCAGCCTCATTTCACGAGCCACAGATACGCAGTATTTT. The chain carries TRBV5-5 and TRBJ2-3; D uncertain. V shed 4 bases and J shed 2 bases, with 14 bases lying between them. Germline V gives CDR1 SGHKS, CDR2 YYEKEE (reference sequence). The CDR3 runs to 15 residues.